This T cell receptor (beta chain) was sequenced during a study of human T cells and chemical hapten exposure. Study-wide background: Patients additionally received therapeutic doses of diphenylcyclopropenone on the scalp once a week, and this continued throughout the roughly 25-week study. TCR yield per sample varied, mainly due to pooled library volumes.

A single record per CDR3 protein comes from TCRdb applying MiXCR to the RACE reads. The sample lists over 50,000 distinct CDR3 sequences, around a tenth occurring once. The CDR3 length is 12 residues. Trimming removed 4 bases at V and 9 bases at J, with 7 bases between. Study-wide results and limits: It should be noted that donors had alopecia, so their immune response may differ from healthy people's.

The time point here: pre-sensitization, week 0. Treatment noted: therapeutic diphenylcyclopropenone sensitization with weekly scalp DPC. From whole blood left unfractionated, total RNA was extracted. Only after blood had been drawn was each patch test applied. This clonotype came up a few times. Its matching antigen is unknown. Sequencing used whole blood, obtained in connection with sensitization to the hapten diphenylcyclopropenone (DPC). This receptor was identified in a woman aged 25 to 39 with alopecia areata. Some clones in this sample may be carry-over from other donors' samples. The chain has TRBV12-3 or TRBV12-4 and TRBJ1-6; no clear D. The CDR3, as DNA: TGTGCCAGCAGTTCTTACGGTTCACCCCTCCACTTT. Encoded protein: CASSSYGSPLHF.